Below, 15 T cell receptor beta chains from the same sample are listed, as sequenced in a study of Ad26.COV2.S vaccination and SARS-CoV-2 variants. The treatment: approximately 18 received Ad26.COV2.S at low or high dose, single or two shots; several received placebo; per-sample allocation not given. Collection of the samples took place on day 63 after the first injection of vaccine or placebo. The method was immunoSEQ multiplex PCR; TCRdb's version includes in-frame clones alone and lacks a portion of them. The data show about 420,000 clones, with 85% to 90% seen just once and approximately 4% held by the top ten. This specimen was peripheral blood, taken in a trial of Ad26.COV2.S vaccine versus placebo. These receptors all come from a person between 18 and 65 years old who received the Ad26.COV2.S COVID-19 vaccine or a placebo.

The CDR3 DNA reads TGTGCCAGCAGCCAAGCTGGGGGCATTGAAAAACTGTTTTTT. This gives the protein CASSQAGGIEKLFF. V and J are TRBV3-1 (or the pseudogene TRBV3-2) and TRBJ1-4; D may be TRBD1 (6 bases). Trimming stripped 1 base from V and 7 bases from J, with 10 bases between. The CDR3 totals 14 residues. Germline values: CDR1 LGHDT, CDR2 YNNKEL (reference sequence).

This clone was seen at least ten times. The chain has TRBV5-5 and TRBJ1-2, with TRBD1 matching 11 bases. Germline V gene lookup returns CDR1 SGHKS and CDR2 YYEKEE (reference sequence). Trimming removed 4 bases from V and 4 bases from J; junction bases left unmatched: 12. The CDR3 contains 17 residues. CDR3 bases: TGTGCCAGCAGCCCCGGGACAGGGGGGGTAGTGGGCTATGGCTACACCTTC. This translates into CASSPGTGGVVGYGYTF.

The CDR3 loop reads CASSQNPPGGIEETQYF. The CDR3 coding sequence is TGTGCCAGCTCCCAGAACCCCCCGGGGGGGATTGAGGAGACCCAGTACTTC. The chain uses TRBV18 and TRBJ2-5; 8 nucleotides agree with TRBD2. Looked up from germline, CDR1 is KGHSH and CDR2 is LQKENI. Unmatched junction bases numbered 17, after V lost 6 bases and J lost 5 bases. This CDR3 has 17 residues.

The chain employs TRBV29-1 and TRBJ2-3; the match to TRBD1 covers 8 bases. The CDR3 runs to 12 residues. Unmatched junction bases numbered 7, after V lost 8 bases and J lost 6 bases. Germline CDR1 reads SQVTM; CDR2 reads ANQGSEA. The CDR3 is CSPDRGGDTQYF. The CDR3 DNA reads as TGCAGCCCCGACAGGGGTGGGGATACGCAGTATTTT.

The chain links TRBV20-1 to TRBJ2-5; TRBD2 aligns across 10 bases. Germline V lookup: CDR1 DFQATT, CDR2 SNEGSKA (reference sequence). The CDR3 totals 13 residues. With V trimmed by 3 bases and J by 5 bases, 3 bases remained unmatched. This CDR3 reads CSASLAGAETQYF. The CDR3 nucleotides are TGCAGTGCTAGTCTAGCGGGGGCGGAGACCCAGTACTTC.

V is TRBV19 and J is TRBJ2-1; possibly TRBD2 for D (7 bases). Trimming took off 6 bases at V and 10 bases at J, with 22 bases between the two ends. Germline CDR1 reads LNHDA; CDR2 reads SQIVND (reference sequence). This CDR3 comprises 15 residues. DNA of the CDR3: TGTGCCAGTAGCACGACTAGCAGGGGTTTGGGAGAGCAGTTCTTC. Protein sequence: CASSTTSRGLGEQFF.

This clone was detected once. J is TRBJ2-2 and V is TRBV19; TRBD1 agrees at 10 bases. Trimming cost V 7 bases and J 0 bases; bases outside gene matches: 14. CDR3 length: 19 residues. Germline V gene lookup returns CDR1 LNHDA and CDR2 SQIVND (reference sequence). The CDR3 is CASTNVRDRGGTNTGELFF. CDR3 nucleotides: TGTGCCAGTACCAACGTCCGGGACAGGGGAGGGACGAACACCGGGGAGCTGTTTTTT.

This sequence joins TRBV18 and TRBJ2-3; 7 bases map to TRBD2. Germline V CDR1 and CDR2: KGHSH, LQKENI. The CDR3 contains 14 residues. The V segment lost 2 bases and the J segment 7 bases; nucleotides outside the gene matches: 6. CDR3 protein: CASSPETSPHTQYF. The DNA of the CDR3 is TGTGCCAGCTCACCAGAGACTAGCCCCCATACGCAGTATTTT.

The DNA for the CDR3 is TGTGCCAGCAGCGCGAGGGGACAGCACACCGGGGAGCTGTTTTTT. Translated, it gives CASSARGQHTGELFF. The rearrangement joins TRBV9 to TRBJ2-2; 7 nucleotides line up with TRBD1. Looked up from germline, CDR1 is SGDLS and CDR2 is YYNGEE. The CDR3 consists of 15 residues. V dropped 3 bases and J dropped 3; count of bases not matched to a gene: 5.

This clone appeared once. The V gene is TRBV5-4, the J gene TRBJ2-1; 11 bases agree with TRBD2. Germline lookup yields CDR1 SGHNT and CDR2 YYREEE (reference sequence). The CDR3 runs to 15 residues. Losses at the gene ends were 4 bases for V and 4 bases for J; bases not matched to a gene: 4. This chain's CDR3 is CASSISGGGYNEQFF. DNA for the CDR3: TGTGCCAGCAGCATTAGCGGGGGGGGTTACAATGAGCAGTTCTTC.

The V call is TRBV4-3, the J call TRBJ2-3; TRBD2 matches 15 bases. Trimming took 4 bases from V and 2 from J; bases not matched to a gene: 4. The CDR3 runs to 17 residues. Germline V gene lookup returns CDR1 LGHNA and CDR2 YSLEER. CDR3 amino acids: CASSLGTSGGNTDTQYF. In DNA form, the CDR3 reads TGCGCCAGCAGCCTCGGGACTAGCGGGGGGAACACAGATACGCAGTATTTT.

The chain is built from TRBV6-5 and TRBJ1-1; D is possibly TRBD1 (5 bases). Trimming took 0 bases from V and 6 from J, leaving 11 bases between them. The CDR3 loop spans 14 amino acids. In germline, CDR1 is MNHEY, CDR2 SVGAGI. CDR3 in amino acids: CASSYSRGSAEAFF. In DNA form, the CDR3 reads TGTGCCAGCAGTTACTCTAGGGGCTCGGCTGAAGCTTTCTTT.

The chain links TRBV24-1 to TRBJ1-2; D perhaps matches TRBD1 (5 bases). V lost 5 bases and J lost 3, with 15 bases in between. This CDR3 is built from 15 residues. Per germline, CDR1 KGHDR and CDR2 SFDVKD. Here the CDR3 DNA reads TGTGCCACCAGTGGGACAACTGGGGGGGACTATGGCTACACCTTC. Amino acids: CATSGTTGGDYGYTF.

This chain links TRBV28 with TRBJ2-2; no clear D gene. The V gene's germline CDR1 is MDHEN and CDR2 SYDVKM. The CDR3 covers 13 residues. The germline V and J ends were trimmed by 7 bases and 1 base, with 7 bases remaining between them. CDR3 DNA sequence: TGTGCCAGCATGTGGCGGAACACCGGGGAGCTGTTTTTT. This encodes CASMWRNTGELFF. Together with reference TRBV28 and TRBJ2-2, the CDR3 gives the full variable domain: DVKVTQSSRYLVKRTGEKVFLECVQDMDHENMFWYRQDPGLGLRLIYFSYDVKMKEKGDIPEGYSVSREKKERFSLILESASTNQTSMYLCASMWRNTGELFFGEGSRLTVL.

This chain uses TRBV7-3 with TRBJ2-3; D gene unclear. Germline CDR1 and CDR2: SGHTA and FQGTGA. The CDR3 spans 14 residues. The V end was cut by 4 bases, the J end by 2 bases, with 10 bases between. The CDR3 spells CASSSSSYTDTQYF. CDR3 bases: TGTGCCAGCAGCTCCAGTTCATACACAGATACGCAGTATTTT. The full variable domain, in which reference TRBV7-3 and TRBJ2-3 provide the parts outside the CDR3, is GAGVSQTPSNKVTEKGKYVELRCDPISGHTALYWYRQSLGQGPEFLIYFQGTGAADDSGLPNDRFFAVRPEGSVSTLKIQRTERGDSAVYLCASSSSSYTDTQYFGPGTRLTVL.